This TCR beta chain is from a study of technical replicates of blood from a few donors. Per germline, CDR1 SNHLY and CDR2 FYNNEI. V lost 6 bases to trimming and J lost 2 bases; unmatched junction nucleotides: 10. This CDR3 contains 16 residues. Method: immunoSEQ multiplex PCR; TCRdb's copy keeps in-frame clones and lacks some. The top ten hold roughly 0.21% of the sample, which has fewer than 110,000 clones, over 95% seen once. The chain uses TRBV2 and TRBJ1-2; the match to TRBD1 covers 9 bases. The sequencing sample was made of T cells isolated from PBMCs. The source is a human donor in good health. Here the CDR3 DNA reads TGTGCCAGCAGAGACAGGGGGAAAGGGTCCAACTATGGCTACACCTTC. Protein product: CASRDRGKGSNYGYTF.